The following is a T cell receptor beta chain sequence with its context. Antigen unknown. These data belong to a study of T cell responses to AZD1222 COVID-19 vaccine. Study-wide findings and caveats: Repertoire collection took place solely once the T cell response had peaked. Across the whole spike, CD4 TCRs peaked at regions 160-218 and 743-854. Baseline seropositivity characterized only 5 to 7 AZD1222 recipients.

CDR1 is SGDLS and CDR2 is YYNGEE in the germline V gene. The CDR3 runs 15 residues. The V and J ends lost 3 bases and 7 bases, in that order; junction bases with no gene match: 9. Clones were sequenced by immunoSEQ multiplex PCR, and TCRdb holds only the in-frame ones, with some missing. The repertoire holds 160,000 or so clones, approximately 90% seen once, with 6.9% in the top ten. The clonotype originates from an adult who had recovered from COVID-19. The chain uses TRBV9 and TRBJ1-4, with 7 positions matching TRBD1. The source was peripheral blood, collected after recovery from COVID-19. The CDR3 nucleotides are TGTGCCAGCAGCGAACTACAGGGGTTCAGTGAAAAACTGTTTTTT. Residues: CASSELQGFSEKLFF.